This TCR beta chain was captured by sequencing in a study of radiotherapy plus CTLA-4 blockade in lung cancer. Study-level information: Among all patients, about 19% showed objective responses, while more than 25% had disease control.

As for this clone: Its antigen is still unknown.

The CDR3 covers 14 residues. Germline V gene data show CDR1 as SGHTA and CDR2 as FQGNSA. V was shortened by 2 bases and J by 0 bases, with 8 bases between the two germline ends. It was focal radiation plus CTLA-4 blockade with ipilimumab that patients with chemo-refractory metastatic non-small-cell lung cancer received. Study-wide results and limits: Blood saw expansion of tumor-derived TCR clones after radiotherapy plus ipilimumab.

Assay used: immunoSEQ multiplex PCR; TCRdb lists only in-frame clones, some missing. The sample carries around 56,000 clones, approximately 79% recorded once. This chain links TRBV7-2 with TRBJ2-7; D is unresolved. The origin of this receptor is a human donor with non-small cell lung cancer who had a complete response to radiotherapy plus ipilimumab. The sequencing used peripheral blood, collected from a patient treated with radiotherapy plus ipilimumab. Here the CDR3 DNA reads TGTGCCAGCAGCTTAAATGGCGACTCCTACGAGCAGTACGTC. Its protein product is CASSLNGDSYEQYV.